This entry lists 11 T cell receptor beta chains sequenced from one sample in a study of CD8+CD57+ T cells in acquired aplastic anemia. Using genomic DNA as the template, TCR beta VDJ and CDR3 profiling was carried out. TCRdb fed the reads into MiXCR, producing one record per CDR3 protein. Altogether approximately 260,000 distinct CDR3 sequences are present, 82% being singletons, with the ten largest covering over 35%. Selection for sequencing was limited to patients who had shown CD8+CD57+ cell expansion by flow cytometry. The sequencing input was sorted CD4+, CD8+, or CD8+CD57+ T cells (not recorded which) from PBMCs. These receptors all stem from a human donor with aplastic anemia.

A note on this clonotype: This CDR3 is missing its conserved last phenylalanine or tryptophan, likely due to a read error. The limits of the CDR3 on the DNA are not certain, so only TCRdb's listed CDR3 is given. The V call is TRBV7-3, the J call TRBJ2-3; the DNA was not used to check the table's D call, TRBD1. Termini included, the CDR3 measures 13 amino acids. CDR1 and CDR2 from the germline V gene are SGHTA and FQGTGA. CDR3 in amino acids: CASSYPQVDESDH.

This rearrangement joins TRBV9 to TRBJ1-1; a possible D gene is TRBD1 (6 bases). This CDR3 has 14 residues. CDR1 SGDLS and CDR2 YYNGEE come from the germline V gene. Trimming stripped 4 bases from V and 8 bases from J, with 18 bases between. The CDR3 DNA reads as TGTGCCAGCAGCTTAGGGGGGCATCCAATGGAAGCTTTCTTT. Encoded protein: CASSLGGHPMEAFF.

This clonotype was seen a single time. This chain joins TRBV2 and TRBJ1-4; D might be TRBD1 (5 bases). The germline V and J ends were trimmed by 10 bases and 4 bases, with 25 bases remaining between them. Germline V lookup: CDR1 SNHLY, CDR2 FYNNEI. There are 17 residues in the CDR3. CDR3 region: CAIRDGSGEQINEKLFF. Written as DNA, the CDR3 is TGTGCCATCAGGGACGGGTCAGGAGAACAAATTAATGAAAAACTGTTTTTT.

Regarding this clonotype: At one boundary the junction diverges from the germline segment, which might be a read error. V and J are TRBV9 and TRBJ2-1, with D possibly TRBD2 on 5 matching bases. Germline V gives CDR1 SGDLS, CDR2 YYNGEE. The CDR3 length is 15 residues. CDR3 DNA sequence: TGTGCCAGCAGCGTAGGGAGCGGAGCCAACAATCAGCAGTTCTTC. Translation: CASSVGSGANNQQFF.

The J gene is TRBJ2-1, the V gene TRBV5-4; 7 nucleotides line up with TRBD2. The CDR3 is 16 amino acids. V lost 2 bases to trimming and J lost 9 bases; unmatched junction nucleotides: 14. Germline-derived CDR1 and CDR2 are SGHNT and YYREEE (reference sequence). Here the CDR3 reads CASSFTSARRSGEQFF. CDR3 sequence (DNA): TGTGCCAGCAGCTTTACTAGCGCAAGGAGGAGCGGTGAGCAGTTCTTC.

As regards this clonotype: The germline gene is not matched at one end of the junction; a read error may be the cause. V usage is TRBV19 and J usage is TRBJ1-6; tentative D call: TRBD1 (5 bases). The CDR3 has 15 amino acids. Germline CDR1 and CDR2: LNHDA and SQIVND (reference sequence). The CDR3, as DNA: TGTGCCAGCAGTATAAAATGGGAGGACAATCCACCCCACCATTTT. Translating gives CASSIKWEDNPPHHF. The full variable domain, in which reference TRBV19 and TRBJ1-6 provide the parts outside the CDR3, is DGGITQSPKYLFRKEGQNVTLSCEQNLNHDAMYWYRQDPGQGLRLIYYSQIVNDFQKGDIAEGYSVSREKKESFPLTVTSAQKNPTAFYLCASSIKWEDNPPHHFGNGTRLTVT.

CDR3 nucleotides: TGTGCCAGCAGCTCCCAACCGGAGGCGGTCACTGAAGCTTTCTTT. It yields the protein CASSSQPEAVTEAFF. This chain uses TRBV7-2 with TRBJ1-1; unclear D gene. The V end was cut by 4 bases, the J end by 4 bases, with 16 bases between. Germline CDR1 SGHTA, CDR2 FQGNSA. This CDR3 contains 15 residues.

CDR3 DNA sequence: TGTGCCAGCAGCTTAGAGGGAAGTCGCAATACTGAATATTTCTTT. This gives the protein CASSLEGSRNTEYFF. The chain has TRBV7-2 and TRBJ1-1, with D hard to call. The CDR3 consists of 15 residues. Germline V gives CDR1 SGHTA, CDR2 FQGNSA. The germline V and J ends were trimmed by 1 base and 13 bases, with 22 bases remaining between them.

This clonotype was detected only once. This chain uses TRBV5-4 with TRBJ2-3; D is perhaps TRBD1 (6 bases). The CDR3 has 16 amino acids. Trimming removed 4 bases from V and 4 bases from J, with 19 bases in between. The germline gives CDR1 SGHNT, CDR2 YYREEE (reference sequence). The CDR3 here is CASSSRDTPLPDTQYF. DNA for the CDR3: TGTGCCAGCAGCAGCCGGGACACCCCCTTACCAGATACGCAGTATTTT.

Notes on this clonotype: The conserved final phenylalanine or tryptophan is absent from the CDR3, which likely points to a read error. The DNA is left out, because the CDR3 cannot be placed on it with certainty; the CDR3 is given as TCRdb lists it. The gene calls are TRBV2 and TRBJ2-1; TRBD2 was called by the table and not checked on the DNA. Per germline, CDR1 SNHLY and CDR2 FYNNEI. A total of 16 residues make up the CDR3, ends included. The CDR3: CASSAGTSGLDTQYFG.

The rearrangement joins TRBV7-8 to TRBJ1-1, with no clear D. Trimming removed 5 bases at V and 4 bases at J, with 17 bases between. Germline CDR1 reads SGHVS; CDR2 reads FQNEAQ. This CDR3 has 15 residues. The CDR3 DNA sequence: TGTGCCAGCAGCCCCCCGGAGGGTGCGGTCACTGAAGCTTTCTTT. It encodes CASSPPEGAVTEAFF.